The 28 T cell receptor beta chains below come from one sample, sequenced in a study of blood T cell repertoires in COVID-19. Profiling relied on immunoSEQ multiplex PCR, and the TCRdb table lists in-frame clones only, not all of them. The data contain 160,000 or so clones, about 90% of them seen just once; the ten biggest clones take up around 3%. The material sequenced was peripheral blood. The source is a man between 60 and 75 years old with acute or convalescent COVID-19.

The chain carries TRBV6-5 and TRBJ1-6, with a possible D match to TRBD1 (5 bases). Per the germline V gene, CDR1 is MNHEY and CDR2 is SVGAGI. Trimming removed 4 bases from V and 9 bases from J, with 19 bases in between. CDR3 length: 16 amino acids. CDR3 amino acids: CASSLGPQTASSPLHF. In nucleotides, the CDR3 is TGTGCCAGCAGTTTAGGGCCCCAGACAGCGAGTTCACCCCTCCACTTT.

V and J are TRBV10-3 and TRBJ1-6, with no clear D. CDR1 and CDR2 from the germline V gene are ENHRY and SYGVKD. This CDR3 contains 16 residues. V was clipped by 1 base and J by 7 bases, with 14 bases between them. The CDR3 region has the DNA TGTGCCATCAGTGAGTTGGCAGGAACAAAAAATTCACCCCTCCACTTT. Amino acids: CAISELAGTKNSPLHF.

This chain connects TRBV5-4 to TRBJ1-4; TRBD1 matches 7 bases. CDR1 and CDR2 from the germline V gene are SGHNT and YYREEE (reference sequence). CDR3 length: 14 amino acids. The V and J ends lost 7 bases and 5 bases, in that order; junction bases with no gene match: 8. CDR3: CASQQGTLNEKLFF. The DNA for the CDR3 is TGTGCCAGCCAACAGGGGACCCTAAATGAAAAACTGTTTTTT.

The genes are TRBV6-1 and TRBJ2-3; 12 nucleotides line up with TRBD2. The CDR3 consists of 18 residues. J gave up 0 bases and V 2 bases, and 6 bases lay outside the gene matches. Germline V lookup: CDR1 MNHNS, CDR2 SASEGT. In DNA form, the CDR3 reads TGTGCCAGCAGTGAATCTGGGCTAGCGGGGGGGAGCACAGATACGCAGTATTTT. It encodes CASSESGLAGGSTDTQYF.

The chain is built from TRBV5-1 and TRBJ1-1; TRBD1 might be the D (5 bases). Trimming shortened V by 3 bases and J by 7 bases, and 13 bases separated the two germline ends. CDR3 length: 13 amino acids. The germline V gene has CDR1 SGHRS and CDR2 YFSETQ. CDR3 residues: CASSWGEGLEAFF. CDR3 coding DNA: TGCGCCAGCAGCTGGGGGGAGGGCCTTGAAGCTTTCTTT.

The chain has TRBV4-1 and TRBJ2-7; D not certain. V lost 4 bases, J lost 0 bases, and 16 bases lay in between. Looked up from germline, CDR1 is MGHRA and CDR2 is YSYEKL. The CDR3 is made up of 16 amino acids. This CDR3 is CASSLLPGDTSYEQYF. CDR3 coding DNA: TGCGCCAGCAGCCTCCTCCCCGGCGACACCTCCTACGAGCAGTACTTC.

The chain couples TRBV7-8 to TRBJ1-3; D is unresolved. The CDR3 has 15 residues. Trimming stripped 4 bases from V and 2 bases from J, with 12 bases between. Germline CDR1 and CDR2: SGHVS and FQNEAQ. CDR3 sequence reads: CASSSDGTTGNTIYF. For the CDR3, the DNA is TGTGCCAGCAGCTCAGACGGAACTACTGGAAACACCATATATTTT. The variable domain in full, with the rest retrieved from reference TRBV7-8 and TRBJ1-3, is GAGVSQSPRYKVAKRGQDVALRCDPISGHVSLFWYQQALGQGPEFLTYFQNEAQLDKSGLPSDRFFAERPEGSVSTLKIQRTQQEDSAVYLCASSSDGTTGNTIYFGEGSWLTVV.

V and J are TRBV11-2 and TRBJ1-6, with 10 bases aligning to TRBD1. After removal of 5 bases from V and 14 bases from J, the junction contained 15 bases not matched to a gene. Germline V gives CDR1 SGHAT, CDR2 FQNNGV. The CDR3 contains 16 residues. The CDR3 nucleotides read TGTGCCAGCAGCGTAGGACAGGGGGAAGTAATTCTGTCCCTCCACTTT. This translates into CASSVGQGEVILSLHF.

This clone was recorded once. This rearrangement joins TRBV5-6 to TRBJ2-1; 9 bases are shared with TRBD1. Per germline, CDR1 SGHDT and CDR2 YYEEEE. This CDR3 is 14 amino acids long. Trimming at V came to 3 bases and at J to 4 bases, leaving 2 bases not matched to a gene. CDR3 in amino acids: CASSWTGVYNEQFF. DNA of the CDR3: TGTGCCAGCAGCTGGACAGGGGTTTACAATGAGCAGTTCTTC.

This rearrangement joins TRBV18 to TRBJ2-2; D is ambiguous. The CDR3 has 16 amino acids. V lost 3 bases and J lost 5, with 16 bases in between. Per the germline V gene, CDR1 is KGHSH and CDR2 is LQKENI. This CDR3 is CASSPVGSQGTGELFF. The CDR3 nucleotides are TGTGCCAGCTCACCGGTCGGGTCCCAAGGTACCGGGGAGCTGTTTTTT.

This chain links TRBV2 with TRBJ2-2; 13 positions match TRBD2. CDR3 size: 17 residues. The germline gives CDR1 SNHLY, CDR2 FYNNEI. V trimming: 7 bases; J trimming: 4 bases; junction bases outside the gene matches: 9. CDR3 region: CASTGTSGAASTGELFF. Written as DNA, the CDR3 is TGTGCCAGCACCGGGACTAGCGGGGCCGCGAGCACCGGGGAGCTGTTTTTT.

V is TRBV30 and J is TRBJ1-1, with D maybe TRBD1 (5 bases). The CDR3 sequence is 12 residues long. CDR1 is GTSNPN and CDR2 is SVGIG in the germline V gene (reference sequence). The ends were cut back, 5 bases at V and 10 bases at J, with 17 bases in the middle. This CDR3 reads CAWATGVSRAFF. The CDR3 coding sequence is TGTGCCTGGGCCACAGGAGTATCAAGAGCTTTCTTT.

The CDR3 DNA follows: TGTGCCAGCAGTGAATTAGTCGGGGAGCTGTTTTTT. The encoded protein is CASSELVGELFF. The V and J genes are TRBV6-1 and TRBJ2-2; D call uncertain. V dropped 2 bases and J dropped 7 bases, with 5 bases sitting between them. The CDR3 is 12 amino acids. CDR1 is MNHNS, CDR2 SASEGT, per germline.

The rearrangement uses TRBV3-1 (or the pseudogene TRBV3-2) and TRBJ1-2; tentative D call: TRBD1 (6 bases). Germline lookup yields CDR1 LGHDT and CDR2 YNNKEL (reference sequence). The CDR3 length is 14 residues. Trimming removed 4 bases from V and 3 bases from J, with 12 bases in between. The CDR3 loop is CASSPTTGYYGYTF. CDR3 nucleotides: TGTGCCAGCAGCCCCACGACAGGCTACTATGGCTACACCTTC.

The gene calls are TRBV5-1 and TRBJ1-1, with 9 bases that match TRBD1. In germline, CDR1 is SGHRS, CDR2 YFSETQ. CDR3 length: 15 amino acids. Trimming took 5 bases from V and 8 from J; bases not matched to a gene: 13. The CDR3 is CASSRDRDRVREAFF. The DNA for the CDR3 is TGCGCCAGCAGTCGCGACCGGGACAGGGTACGGGAAGCTTTCTTT. The variable domain in full, with the rest retrieved from reference TRBV5-1 and TRBJ1-1, is KAGVTQTPRYLIKTRGQQVTLSCSPISGHRSVSWYQQTPGQGLQFLFEYFSETQRNKGNFPGRFSGRQFSNSRSEMNVSTLELGDSALYLCASSRDRDRVREAFFGQGTRLTVV.

The V gene is TRBV3-1 (or the pseudogene TRBV3-2), the J gene TRBJ2-2; D perhaps matches TRBD2 (5 bases). Looked up from germline, CDR1 is LGHDT and CDR2 is YNNKEL (reference sequence). This CDR3 region has 14 residues. The V gene lost 2 bases and the J gene lost 6 bases, with 10 bases spanning the gap. In DNA form, the CDR3 reads TGTGCCAGCAGCCAATACCAGGAGGCCGGGGAGCTGTTTTTT. Translation: CASSQYQEAGELFF.

The CDR3 here is CASSLDAATGNTIYF. The CDR3 DNA sequence: TGTGCCAGCAGCTTGGATGCGGCCACTGGAAACACCATATATTTT. The genes are TRBV11-1 and TRBJ1-3, with D hard to call. The germline V gene encodes CDR1 SGHAT and CDR2 FQDESV (reference sequence). V lost 3 bases and J 2 bases, leaving 11 bases between the germline ends. The CDR3 runs 15 residues.

The CDR3 DNA follows: TGCAGCGTTGGTGGACAGGGGACGATGAACACTGAAGCTTTCTTT. This gives the protein CSVGGQGTMNTEAFF. This rearrangement joins TRBV29-1 to TRBJ1-1; 9 bases are shared with TRBD1. Losses at the gene ends were 4 bases for V and 0 bases for J; bases not matched to a gene: 6. The length of the CDR3 is 15 residues. Looked up from germline, CDR1 is SQVTM and CDR2 is ANQGSEA.

The chain uses TRBV5-1 and TRBJ1-1; 11 bases match TRBD1. V dropped 3 bases and J dropped 8; count of bases not matched to a gene: 6. CDR3 length: 14 residues. Germline CDR1 SGHRS, CDR2 YFSETQ. The DNA of the CDR3 is TGCGCCAGCAGCTCCGGACAGGGGGCAATCGAAGCTTTCTTT. Translating gives CASSSGQGAIEAFF.

This chain links TRBV5-1 with TRBJ2-7; perhaps TRBD1 as D (6 bases). Per the germline V gene, CDR1 is SGHRS and CDR2 is YFSETQ. The CDR3 totals 13 residues. Trimming pared 5 bases from V and 2 bases from J, leaving 11 bases between. In nucleotides, the CDR3 is TGCGCCAGCAGTCAAAGGACAGCCTACGAGCAGTACTTC. It codes for CASSQRTAYEQYF.

The chain uses TRBV3-1 (or the pseudogene TRBV3-2) and TRBJ1-3; no definite D call. Germline V gene data show CDR1 as LGHDT and CDR2 as YNNKEL (reference sequence). With 0 bases removed from V and 2 bases from J, the gap between germline ends came to 17 bases. This CDR3 contains 18 residues. The CDR3 sequence is CASSQDLRRSRPGNTIYF. The CDR3 region has the DNA TGTGCCAGCAGCCAAGATCTTAGGCGGTCCCGACCTGGAAACACCATATATTTT.

This rearrangement joins TRBV14 to TRBJ2-1, with TRBD1 as a possible D gene (6 bases). The V end lost 3 bases, the J end lost 7 bases, and 19 bases lay between the germline ends. Germline values: CDR1 SGHDN, CDR2 FVKESK. The CDR3 covers 16 residues. For the CDR3, the DNA is TGTGCCAGCAGCCAGTTCTCAGGGGTCGTAGGGAATGAGCAGTTCTTC. Translated, it gives CASSQFSGVVGNEQFF.

This chain connects TRBV11-2 to TRBJ2-7; tentative D call: TRBD1 (6 bases). V was clipped by 5 bases and J by 7 bases, with 21 bases between them. This CDR3 comprises 15 residues. Germline values: CDR1 SGHAT, CDR2 FQNNGV. Here the CDR3 reads CASSDQRGITREQYF. DNA of the CDR3: TGTGCCAGCAGCGACCAGAGGGGGATTACGCGGGAGCAGTACTTC.

This sequence joins TRBV18 and TRBJ2-2; 7 positions match TRBD2. The CDR3 runs 16 residues. The junction had 11 bases not matched to a gene; V was cut back by 6 bases and J by 4 bases. The germline gives CDR1 KGHSH, CDR2 LQKENI. CDR3 residues: CASSPTGLVGTGELFF. The DNA for the CDR3 is TGTGCCAGCTCCCCTACCGGACTAGTGGGCACCGGGGAGCTGTTTTTT.

This clone is a singleton in its sample. The rearrangement joins TRBV20-1 to TRBJ2-3; TRBD2 aligns across 7 bases. Germline V gene sequence: CDR1 DFQATT, CDR2 SNEGSKA (reference sequence). CDR3 length equals 16 residues. V lost 4 bases to trimming and J lost 0 bases; unmatched junction nucleotides: 10. CDR3 region: CSAIERGRGSTDTQYF. CDR3 nucleotide sequence: TGCAGTGCTATTGAGCGGGGCCGGGGTAGCACAGATACGCAGTATTTT.

The chain uses TRBV18 and TRBJ1-1; 9 positions agree with TRBD1. The germline gives CDR1 KGHSH, CDR2 LQKENI. V lost 3 bases to trimming and J lost 8 bases; unmatched junction nucleotides: 10. This CDR3 comprises 15 residues. CDR3 amino acids: CASSPLGTGKVEAFF. CDR3 bases: TGTGCCAGCTCACCGCTCGGGACAGGGAAGGTCGAAGCTTTCTTT. Full variable domain (rest looked up from reference TRBV18 and TRBJ1-1): NAGVMQNPRHLVRRRGQEARLRCSPMKGHSHVYWYRQLPEEGLKFMVYLQKENIIDESGMPKERFSAEFPKEGPSILRIQQVVRGDSAAYFCASSPLGTGKVEAFFGQGTRLTVV.

The chain combines TRBV4-1 with TRBJ1-1, with 8 bases matching TRBD1. V lost 6 bases, J lost 3 bases, and 3 bases stayed unmatched. This CDR3 is built from 13 residues. CDR1 and CDR2 from the germline V gene are MGHRA and YSYEKL. The CDR3 coding sequence is TGCGCCAGCAGACCGACAGGGGACACTGAAGCTTTCTTT. Amino acid sequence: CASRPTGDTEAFF.

This sequence joins TRBV6-4 and TRBJ2-2, with D possibly being TRBD1 (6 bases). Between the trimmed V and J ends, which lost 5 bases and 1 base, there was a span of 20 bases. The CDR3 totals 18 residues. In germline, CDR1 is MRHNA, CDR2 SNTAGT. The CDR3 is CASSFDVRGIKNTGELFF. Here the CDR3 DNA reads TGTGCCAGCAGTTTCGATGTGAGGGGGATTAAGAACACCGGGGAGCTGTTTTTT.